The 14 T cell receptor beta chains reported below all come from one sample, sequenced in a study of sequential checkpoint blockade in melanoma. Treatment reported: randomized to nivolumab then ipilimumab (arm A) or the reverse (arm B). The table came from immunoSEQ multiplex PCR; TCRdb's copy has only in-frame clones and leaves some out. The sample shows 25,000 to 35,000 clones, 75% to 90% of them seen only once. The sample in question was CD8+ T cells sorted from blood (inferred from file names), obtained from a patient given nivolumab and ipilimumab in sequence. These receptors were obtained from a human donor with melanoma.

The genes are TRBV5-1 and TRBJ2-1; 13 bases map to TRBD2. The CDR3 consists of 16 residues. The germline V gene has CDR1 SGHRS and CDR2 YFSETQ. The V gene end was trimmed by 4 bases and the J gene end by 7 bases; junction bases not matched to a gene: 8. The CDR3 here is CASSLGLAGVKNEQFF. As DNA, the CDR3 is TGCGCCAGCAGCCTCGGACTAGCGGGAGTCAAGAATGAGCAGTTCTTC.

The DNA of the CDR3 is TGTGCCAGCAGTGGGACTAGCTTTGACGAGCAGTACTTC. Translation gives CASSGTSFDEQYF. This chain connects TRBV27 to TRBJ2-7, with 9 nucleotides matching TRBD2. Germline assignment: CDR1 MNHEY and CDR2 SMNVEV (reference sequence). CDR3 length: 13 amino acids. The V gene end was trimmed by 5 bases and the J gene end by 5 bases; junction bases not matched to a gene: 4.

The J gene is TRBJ2-1, the V gene TRBV4-2, with 11 bases aligning to TRBD1. Germline-derived CDR1 and CDR2 are LGHNA and YNFKEQ. The CDR3 totals 17 residues. The J segment lost 12 bases and the V segment lost 0 bases, leaving 13 bases of the junction unmatched. In DNA, the CDR3 is TGTGCCAGCAGCCAAGATCCGGGACAGGGGGACCCTTTCGGGCAGTTCTTC. Encoded protein: CASSQDPGQGDPFGQFF.

This sequence joins TRBV5-5 and TRBJ1-2; 8 positions match TRBD1. V trimming: 4 bases; J trimming: 7 bases; junction bases outside the gene matches: 12. The CDR3 is made up of 15 amino acids. Germline CDR1 reads SGHKS; CDR2 reads YYEKEE (reference sequence). CDR3 sequence reads: CASSDGTGVLRGYTF. CDR3 nucleotides: TGTGCCAGCAGCGACGGGACAGGTGTACTCCGTGGCTACACCTTC.

The V gene is TRBV7-9, the J gene TRBJ1-2; a possible D gene is TRBD1 (6 bases). Trimming shortened V by 5 bases and J by 2 bases, and 6 bases separated the two germline ends. Per the germline V gene, CDR1 is SEHNR and CDR2 is FQNEAQ (reference sequence). The CDR3 sequence is 12 residues long. This CDR3 is CASSGQNYGYTF. The CDR3 DNA reads as TGTGCCAGCAGCGGACAGAACTATGGCTACACCTTC.

The chain combines TRBV10-3 with TRBJ2-5; no definite D call. With the DNA end fitting TRBJ2-7 better, the J assignment may be wrong. Germline CDR1 is ENHRY and CDR2 is SYGVKD. This CDR3 is built from 13 residues. CDR3 in amino acids: CAIRSEPIYEQYF. The CDR3 nucleotides read TGTGCCATCAGGTCGGAGCCGATCTACGAGCAGTACTTC.

The chain combines TRBV10-3 with TRBJ2-3; 9 nucleotides line up with TRBD1. Germline loops: CDR1 ENHRY, CDR2 SYGVKD. V shed 10 bases and J 3 bases; nucleotides not matched to a gene: 11. The CDR3 covers 15 residues. The DNA for the CDR3 is TGTGCCACCCGGACAGGGGATTTTGTTACAGATACGCAGTATTTT. The encoded protein is CATRTGDFVTDTQYF.

This clone came up once. This sequence joins TRBV29-1 and TRBJ2-6; D unclear. The CDR3 is 16 amino acids. Germline V gene sequence: CDR1 SQVTM, CDR2 ANQGSEA. V was cut by 5 bases and J by 5 bases, with 19 bases left in between. CDR3 coding DNA: TGCAGCGTTACGGGTCAACTACAAAGTCGGGCCAACGTCCTGACTTTC. Residues: CSVTGQLQSRANVLTF. Full variable domain (missing parts from reference TRBV29-1 and TRBJ2-6): SAVISQKPSRDICQRGTSLTIQCQVDSQVTMMFWYRQQPGQSLTLIATANQGSEATYESGFVIDKFPISRPNLTFSTLTVSNMSPEDSSIYLCSVTGQLQSRANVLTFGAGSRLTVL.

The chain combines TRBV27 with TRBJ2-7; D may be TRBD1 (5 bases). Per germline, CDR1 MNHEY and CDR2 SMNVEV (reference sequence). V was cut by 0 bases and J by 3 bases, with 18 bases left in between. The CDR3 runs to 17 residues. The CDR3 nucleotides are TGTGCCAGCAGTTTATCGTCACGAGCAGGGAAAATCTACGAGCAGTACTTC. It encodes CASSLSSRAGKIYEQYF.

The rearrangement joins TRBV5-1 to TRBJ1-1; D is undetermined. Germline CDR1 reads SGHRS; CDR2 reads YFSETQ. The CDR3 has 13 amino acids. V shed 0 bases and J shed 1 base, with 4 bases lying between them. CDR3 protein: CASSLGGNTEAFF. The CDR3, as DNA: TGCGCCAGCAGCTTGGGCGGGAACACTGAAGCTTTCTTT.

CDR3 DNA sequence: TGCGCCAGCTCCCGGGACAGGGAACCGGGACTAGCGGAACCCTACGAGCAGTACTTC. Translation gives CASSRDREPGLAEPYEQYF. The chain joins TRBV4-3 to TRBJ2-7, with TRBD2 matching over 11 bases. The CDR3 extends over 19 amino acids. The V gene end was trimmed by 8 bases and the J gene end by 2 bases; junction bases not matched to a gene: 20. The germline gives CDR1 LGHNA, CDR2 YSLEER.

This sequence joins TRBV11-2 and TRBJ2-7; possibly TRBD2 for D (5 bases). Germline lookup yields CDR1 SGHAT and CDR2 FQNNGV. The V and J ends lost 5 bases and 1 base respectively, with 9 bases between them. This CDR3 is 13 amino acids long. Here the CDR3 DNA reads TGTGCCAGCAGCCCGCCGGGGTCCTACGAGCAGTACTTC. Protein sequence: CASSPPGSYEQYF. Filled out from reference TRBV11-2 and TRBJ2-7, the complete variable domain reads EAGVAQSPRYKIIEKRQSVAFWCNPISGHATLYWYQQILGQGPKLLIQFQNNGVVDDSQLPKDRFSAERLKGVDSTLKIQPAKLEDSAVYLCASSPPGSYEQYFGPGTRLTVT.

The rearrangement joins TRBV10-1 to TRBJ2-5; 7 bases fit TRBD1. Germline CDR1 is WNHNN and CDR2 is SYGVQD (reference sequence). V lost 6 bases to trimming and J lost 1 base; unmatched junction nucleotides: 2. CDR3 length equals 13 residues. This CDR3 reads CASSDRVQETQYF. The CDR3 bases are TGCGCCAGCAGCGACAGGGTCCAAGAGACCCAGTACTTC.

The genes are TRBV2 and TRBJ1-2; 9 nucleotides match TRBD1. The CDR3 is 16 residues long. The germline gives CDR1 SNHLY, CDR2 FYNNEI. J gave up 4 bases and V 6 bases, and 12 bases lay outside the gene matches. In nucleotides, the CDR3 is TGTGCCAGCAGCCCACCCTCGACAGGGGGGGTCTATGGCTACACCTTC. Translation gives CASSPPSTGGVYGYTF.